This T cell receptor beta chain was identified during a study of T cells in Graves' hyperthyroidism and ophthalmopathy. TCR beta CDR3 regions were amplified from RNA transcripts. During a first-round RT-PCR of the TCR CDR3, the HTBI primer set was used. TCRdb fed the multiplex PCR reads into MiXCR, producing one record per CDR3 protein. Here the sample spans 610,000 or so distinct CDR3 sequences, 46% being singletons. This clonotype was seen ten or more times. The CDR3 has 15 amino acids. With V trimmed by 5 bases and J by 3 bases, 5 bases remained unmatched. CDR1 ENHRY and CDR2 SYGVKD come from the germline V gene.

Sequenced input: peripheral blood or thyroid tissue (not recorded which). The origin of this receptor is a young woman with Graves' hyperthyroidism. V and J are TRBV10-3 and TRBJ2-5; TRBD2 agrees at 11 bases. The CDR3 region is CAISRLLAGEETQYF. DNA of the CDR3: TGTGCCATCAGTCGCCTACTAGCGGGAGAAGAGACCCAGTACTTC.